This TCR beta chain stems from a study of Graves' ophthalmopathy and Graves' hyperthyroidism. The TCR beta CDR3 regions underwent amplification from RNA transcripts. RT-PCR in the first round used HTBI primers; a second-round multiplex PCR followed. TCRdb called the multiplex PCR reads again in MiXCR, with one record for every CDR3 protein. The data show about 1.1 million distinct CDR3 sequences, less than 45% seen once. Patients with other autoimmune diseases, uncontrolled infections, pregnancy or lactation were excluded. The sequencing sample was made of peripheral blood or thyroid tissue (not recorded which). The receptor was isolated from an adult man with Graves' hyperthyroidism.

The CDR3 sequence is CSVEGGIGEKLFF. DNA of the CDR3: TGCAGCGTTGAAGGCGGGATCGGGGAAAAACTGTTTTTT. The chain uses TRBV29-1 and TRBJ1-4; no definite D call. Trimming took 1 base from V and 8 from J, leaving 11 bases between them. This CDR3 contains 13 residues. CDR1 and CDR2 (germline): SQVTM, ANQGSEA.